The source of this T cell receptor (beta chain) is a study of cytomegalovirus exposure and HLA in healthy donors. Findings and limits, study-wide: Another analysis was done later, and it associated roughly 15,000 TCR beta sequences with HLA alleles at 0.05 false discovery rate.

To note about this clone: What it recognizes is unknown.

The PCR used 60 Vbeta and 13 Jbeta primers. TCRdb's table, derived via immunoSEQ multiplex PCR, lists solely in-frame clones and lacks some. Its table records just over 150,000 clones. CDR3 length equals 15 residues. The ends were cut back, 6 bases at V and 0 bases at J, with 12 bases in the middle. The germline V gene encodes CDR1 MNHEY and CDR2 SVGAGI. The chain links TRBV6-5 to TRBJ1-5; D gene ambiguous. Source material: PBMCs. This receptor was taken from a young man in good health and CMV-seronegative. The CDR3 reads CASRVRRLSNQPQHF. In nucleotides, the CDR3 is TGTGCCAGCAGGGTGCGAAGACTTAGCAATCAGCCCCAGCATTTT.